This T cell receptor beta chain was observed in a study of blood T cells in healthy people across ages. Study results and caveats: Among long-lived donors, naive CD4+ cells were more numerous and diversity higher than in aged donors. A roughly linear fall in TCR beta diversity per million T cells was seen with increasing age. TCR beta diversity tracked closely with naive T cell percentage.

With a J-beta primer mix and a sample-barcoded 5' primer, a second PCR ran about 6 to 11 cycles. One entry per CDR3 protein results from TCRdb running MiXCR on the 5' RACE reads. The repertoire includes about 290,000 distinct CDR3 sequences, less than 30% of them detected once, and approximately 28% sits in the top ten. This CDR3 contains 13 residues. Germline V gene lookup returns CDR1 SQVTM and CDR2 ANQGSEA. This clonotype has a handful of counts. The target antigen is unknown. This rearrangement joins TRBV29-1 to TRBJ2-5; 10 bases agree with TRBD2. The end of the DNA aligns better with TRBJ2-1, so the J call may be wrong. The TCR comes from a woman in her 70s in good health. The sequenced sample consisted of blood. The CDR3 protein is CSVVLAGVNEQFF. For the CDR3, the DNA is TGCAGCGTTGTTCTAGCGGGAGTTAATGAGCAGTTCTTC.